A single sample is the source of the 25 T cell receptor beta chains below, sequenced in a study of Ad26.COV2.S vaccination and SARS-CoV-2 variants. The treatment here: some 20 received Ad26.COV2.S at low or high dose, single or two shots; 5 received placebo; per-sample allocation not given. After the first vaccine or placebo injection, samples were drawn on day 63. Here immunoSEQ multiplex PCR was the method, and the copy in TCRdb shows in-frame clones only, minus some. The sample yields roughly 400,000 clones, about nine tenths seen once. This material consisted of peripheral blood, taken in a trial of Ad26.COV2.S vaccine versus placebo. These receptors were obtained from a person aged 18 to 59 who received the Ad26.COV2.S COVID-19 vaccine or a placebo.

The chain joins TRBV19 to TRBJ1-2, with 7 bases lining up with TRBD1. Germline V gene lookup returns CDR1 LNHDA and CDR2 SQIVND (reference sequence). This CDR3 region has 15 residues. V lost 6 bases, J lost 6 bases, and 13 bases stayed unmatched. CDR3 loop: CASSPTGTVINGYTF. The CDR3 DNA follows: TGTGCCAGTAGCCCCACCGGGACAGTAATAAATGGCTACACCTTC.

In its sample, this clone was seen once. This chain uses TRBV19 with TRBJ1-5, with D perhaps matching TRBD1 (6 bases). The CDR3 has 14 amino acids. V was pared by 3 bases and J by 3 bases, with 9 bases between. CDR1 LNHDA and CDR2 SQIVND come from the germline V gene (reference sequence). The CDR3 nucleotides are TGTGCCAGTAGTATTGACAGGTTCAATCAGCCCCAGCATTTT. Translated, it gives CASSIDRFNQPQHF. Supplemented by reference TRBV19 and TRBJ1-5, the full variable domain reads DGGITQSPKYLFRKEGQNVTLSCEQNLNHDAMYWYRQDPGQGLRLIYYSQIVNDFQKGDIAEGYSVSREKKESFPLTVTSAQKNPTAFYLCASSIDRFNQPQHFGDGTRLSIL.

V and J are TRBV9 and TRBJ2-2; D is ambiguous. CDR3 size: 12 residues. Germline CDR1 is SGDLS and CDR2 is YYNGEE. V was clipped by 6 bases and J by 1 base, with 4 bases between them. This CDR3 reads CASTGNTGELFF. CDR3 coding DNA: TGTGCCAGCACCGGGAACACCGGGGAGCTGTTTTTT.

This sequence joins TRBV5-1 and TRBJ2-3; 8 bases align to TRBD1. CDR1 is SGHRS, CDR2 YFSETQ, per germline. V was pared by 4 bases and J by 1 base, with 5 bases of the junction left unmatched. CDR3 length equals 15 residues. The CDR3 here is CASSLPTGGTDTQYF. The CDR3 nucleotides are TGCGCCAGCAGCCTTCCGACAGGGGGCACAGATACGCAGTATTTT.

V gene TRBV28 combines with J gene TRBJ2-5; D is undetermined. The CDR3 runs 11 residues. The V end was cut by 6 bases, the J end by 6 bases, with 8 bases between. Germline CDR1 reads MDHEN; CDR2 reads SYDVKM. Written as DNA, the CDR3 is TGTGCCAGCAGCAGGTTCAAGACCCAGTACTTC. Its protein product is CASSRFKTQYF.

This chain joins TRBV7-8 and TRBJ1-4; a possible D gene is TRBD1 (5 bases). Germline values: CDR1 SGHVS, CDR2 FQNEAQ. The CDR3 is made up of 14 amino acids. With 2 bases removed from V and 8 bases from J, the gap between germline ends came to 12 bases. CDR3 in amino acids: CASSLSRRGEKLFF. DNA of the CDR3: TGTGCCAGCAGCTTAAGCAGAAGGGGAGAAAAACTGTTTTTT.

V is TRBV10-3 and J is TRBJ2-1, with 10 bases fitting TRBD2. Per the germline V gene, CDR1 is ENHRY and CDR2 is SYGVKD. The CDR3 runs to 17 residues. V was clipped by 0 bases and J by 3 bases; unmatched bases: 5. CDR3 sequence (DNA): TGTGCCATCAGTGAGTCGCGGCTAGCGGGAGTCTACAATGAGCAGTTCTTC. Encoded protein: CAISESRLAGVYNEQFF.

The rearrangement joins TRBV5-6 to TRBJ2-7; 8 bases are a match to TRBD1. The CDR3 covers 12 residues. J lost 6 bases, V lost 4 bases, and 3 bases had no gene match. Germline CDR1 SGHDT, CDR2 YYEEEE. The CDR3 DNA sequence: TGTGCCAGCAGCCAGACAGGGGCCGAGCAGTACTTC. Protein: CASSQTGAEQYF. Based on the CDR3 plus reference TRBV5-6 and TRBJ2-7, the full variable domain is DAGVTQSPTHLIKTRGQQVTLRCSPKSGHDTVSWYQQALGQGPQFIFQYYEEEERQRGNFPDRFSGHQFPNYSSELNVNALLLGDSALYLCASSQTGAEQYFGPGTRLTVT.

This chain uses TRBV3-1 (or the pseudogene TRBV3-2) with TRBJ1-5; no firm D call. With 0 bases removed from V and 6 bases from J, the gap between germline ends came to 9 bases. The CDR3 totals 14 residues. CDR1 is LGHDT, CDR2 YNNKEL, per germline (reference sequence). The CDR3 spells CASSQEMGSQPQHF. In nucleotides, the CDR3 is TGTGCCAGCAGCCAAGAGATGGGCAGTCAGCCCCAGCATTTT.

The chain recombines TRBV5-4 with TRBJ2-7, with D possibly being TRBD1 (6 bases). This CDR3 region has 15 residues. Germline CDR1 SGHNT, CDR2 YYREEE (reference sequence). Trimming cost V 0 bases and J 6 bases, with 16 bases left between them. The CDR3 nucleotides are TGTGCCAGCAGCTTGGAAGGACAGCAAGGGGGCGAGCAGTACTTC. Translating gives CASSLEGQQGGEQYF.

This sequence joins TRBV30 and TRBJ1-6; no definite D call. Trimming removed 4 bases at V and 0 bases at J, with 16 bases between. This CDR3 is built from 17 residues. CDR1 GTSNPN and CDR2 SVGIG come from the germline V gene (reference sequence). CDR3 protein: CAWTTDPPSSYNSPLHF. For the CDR3, the DNA is TGTGCCTGGACCACGGACCCACCGAGCTCCTATAATTCACCCCTCCACTTT.

This chain links TRBV7-8 with TRBJ2-7; perhaps TRBD1 as D (6 bases). V lost 2 bases and J 0 bases, leaving 14 bases between the germline ends. Looked up from germline, CDR1 is SGHVS and CDR2 is FQNEAQ. The CDR3 sequence is 16 residues long. The CDR3 sequence is CASSLSRTARSYEQYF. CDR3 coding DNA: TGTGCCAGCAGCTTATCCCGGACAGCCCGCTCCTACGAGCAGTACTTC.

The table lists this clone with a few counts. V usage is TRBV2 and J usage is TRBJ2-7; tentative D call: TRBD1 (6 bases). Trimming left V 10 bases short and J 4 bases short, with 14 bases between. Germline V gene data show CDR1 as SNHLY and CDR2 as FYNNEI. This CDR3 is built from 12 residues. In nucleotides, the CDR3 is TGTGCCACCTTTAGAGGACAGTACGAGCAGTACTTC. Translation gives CATFRGQYEQYF.

The rearrangement joins TRBV28 to TRBJ2-6; TRBD1 or TRBD2 may be the D gene (5 bases each). The CDR3 runs 16 residues. The V end lost 6 bases, the J end lost 2 bases, and 14 bases lay between the germline ends. From germline, CDR1 is MDHEN and CDR2 SYDVKM. The DNA for the CDR3 is TGTGCCAGCAGCCGAGGGGAACCAACTGGGGCCAACGTCCTGACTTTC. Amino acid sequence: CASSRGEPTGANVLTF.

The chain is built from TRBV23-1 and TRBJ2-7; 7 positions match TRBD1. TRBV23-1 is assigned to the ORF class and has an uncertain function. The length of the CDR3 is 16 residues. Losses at the gene ends were 2 bases for V and 3 bases for J; bases not matched to a gene: 10. CDR3 protein: CASSQTPRTGNYEQYF. CDR3 DNA: TGCGCCAGCAGTCAAACCCCGAGGACAGGAAACTACGAGCAGTACTTC.

The CDR3 region has the DNA TGTGCCAGCAGCGTCCCCGGCGGGAAAGGTCATGAGCAGTTCTTC. It codes for CASSVPGGKGHEQFF. The chain has TRBV28 and TRBJ2-1; a possible D gene is TRBD2 (6 bases). V was clipped by 6 bases and J by 8 bases, with 20 bases between them. This CDR3 comprises 15 residues. CDR1 and CDR2 from the germline V gene are MDHEN and SYDVKM. Full variable domain (missing parts from reference TRBV28 and TRBJ2-1): DVKVTQSSRYLVKRTGEKVFLECVQDMDHENMFWYRQDPGLGLRLIYFSYDVKMKEKGDIPEGYSVSREKKERFSLILESASTNQTSMYLCASSVPGGKGHEQFFGPGTRLTVL.

The chain links TRBV6-1 to TRBJ2-7; no reliable D call. The CDR3 is 15 residues long. The V gene lost 1 base and the J gene lost 5 bases, with 15 bases spanning the gap. Germline V gene lookup returns CDR1 MNHNS and CDR2 SASEGT. The CDR3 nucleotides are TGTGCCAGCAGTGAAGGGCCTACCCCTCCGCACGAGCAGTACTTC. Translation gives CASSEGPTPPHEQYF.

This sequence joins TRBV10-3 and TRBJ2-7; D ambiguous. V was shortened by 3 bases and J by 4 bases, with 13 bases between the two germline ends. Per germline, CDR1 ENHRY and CDR2 SYGVKD. The CDR3 loop spans 14 amino acids. This chain's CDR3 is CAISDSGLIYEQYF. The CDR3 region has the DNA TGTGCCATCAGTGACTCCGGGCTTATATACGAGCAGTACTTC.

This rearrangement joins TRBV27 to TRBJ1-5; D not certain. Germline V gene lookup returns CDR1 MNHEY and CDR2 SMNVEV (reference sequence). V dropped 3 bases and J dropped 2 bases, with 8 bases sitting between them. CDR3 length equals 14 residues. The chain's CDR3 is CASSFRDGNQPQHF. CDR3 sequence (DNA): TGTGCCAGCAGTTTTAGGGATGGCAATCAGCCCCAGCATTTT.

The CDR3 DNA is TGTGCCACCCACCCGCAGGGGGTCCGTAATTCACCCCTCCACTTT. Its translation: CATHPQGVRNSPLHF. The rearrangement joins TRBV19 to TRBJ1-6; 7 nucleotides align to TRBD1. CDR1 is LNHDA and CDR2 is SQIVND in the germline V gene (reference sequence). J gave up 6 bases and V 10 bases, and 12 bases lay outside the gene matches. The CDR3 has 15 residues.

The sample holds one count of this clone. This chain links TRBV4-1 with TRBJ1-3, with a weak D call TRBD1 (5 bases). The V end lost 2 bases, the J end lost 2 bases, and 10 bases lay between the germline ends. The CDR3 runs 15 residues. CDR1 and CDR2 from the germline V gene are MGHRA and YSYEKL. DNA of the CDR3: TGCGCCAGCAGCCAACCAGGGTCTACTGGAAACACCATATATTTT. Protein: CASSQPGSTGNTIYF.

This rearrangement joins TRBV27 to TRBJ2-3; 7 nucleotides line up with TRBD1. Per the germline V gene, CDR1 is MNHEY and CDR2 is SMNVEV (reference sequence). The junction had 7 bases not matched to a gene; V was cut back by 5 bases and J by 2 bases. The CDR3 has 15 residues. The DNA of the CDR3 is TGTGCCAGCAGTCCACAGGGGCGCACCACAGATACGCAGTATTTT. It translates to CASSPQGRTTDTQYF.

CDR3 nucleotides: TGCGCCAGCAGGACGAGCGAGCAGTACTTC. Amino acids: CASRTSEQYF. V and J are TRBV10-1 and TRBJ2-7; no clear D gene. The CDR3 runs to 10 residues. The V gene's germline CDR1 is WNHNN and CDR2 SYGVQD (reference sequence). V lost 6 bases to trimming and J lost 6 bases, with 6 bases between them.

The chain carries TRBV7-8 and TRBJ2-3, with D unclear. CDR1 and CDR2 (germline): SGHVS, FQNEAQ. The CDR3 runs to 16 residues. The V end was cut by 1 base, the J end by 0 bases, with 11 bases between. CDR3 sequence: CASSLEPNPSTDTQYF. As DNA, the CDR3 is TGTGCCAGCAGCTTAGAGCCCAACCCCAGCACAGATACGCAGTATTTT.

J is TRBJ1-2 and V is TRBV15, with no clear D. This CDR3 spans 17 amino acids. CDR1 and CDR2 from the germline V gene are LNHNV and YYDKDF (reference sequence). V lost 2 bases and J 3 bases, leaving 19 bases between the germline ends. The CDR3, as DNA: TGTGCCACCAGCAGATCCTCCACCTCCTACGGGGACTATGGCTACACCTTC. Translation: CATSRSSTSYGDYGYTF.